Listed below are T cell receptor beta chains from one sample, sequenced in a study of blood T cell repertoires in COVID-19. The method was immunoSEQ multiplex PCR; TCRdb's version includes in-frame clones alone and lacks a portion of them. This repertoire shows around 150,000 clones, roughly 81% found once; its top ten account for 0.85% to 1.2%. The sample comprised peripheral blood. The source of these receptors is a man aged 35-49 years with acute or convalescent COVID-19. The CDR3 runs from the conserved cysteine through the conserved F or W. Each record gives: D gene, J gene, V gene, clone size, CDR3 protein, CDR3 DNA. A D gene is named only where the DNA matches it firmly. Expanded clones get a size class; other rows say once, few or many, or leave the size out.

>TRBD1|TRBJ2-2|TRBV6-5|.
CASSRDRGAGELFF
TGTGCCAGCAGCCGCGACAGGGGGGCCGGGGAGCTGTTTTTT
>.|TRBJ1-2|TRBV4-3|.
CASSPDGDYGYTF
TGCGCCAGCAGCCCGGACGGGGACTATGGCTACACCTTC
>TRBD1|TRBJ1-2|TRBV6-5|once
CASSRTTGGDYGYTF
TGTGCCAGCAGCCGAACGACAGGGGGGGACTATGGCTACACCTTC
>TRBD1|TRBJ2-7|TRBV5-6|.
CASSIRDSPKYF
TGTGCCAGCAGCATCAGGGACAGTCCTAAGTACTTC
>TRBD1|TRBJ1-5|TRBV30|.
CAWSPRLGQRNQPQHF
TGTGCCTGGAGCCCCCGGTTGGGACAGCGCAATCAGCCCCAGCATTTT
>.|TRBJ1-2|TRBV5-1|.
CASSLSDLKYGYTF
TGCGCCAGCAGCTTAAGCGACCTAAAATATGGCTACACCTTC
>.|TRBJ1-5|TRBV2|.
CASTTRDNSNQPQHF
TGTGCCAGCACAACCCGGGACAATAGCAATCAGCCCCAGCATTTT
>TRBD1|TRBJ1-2|TRBV2|.
CASVLQGSNYGYTF
TGTGCCAGTGTTTTACAGGGGTCCAACTATGGCTACACCTTC
>TRBD2|TRBJ2-7|TRBV5-1|.
CASSLESGGSYEQYF
TGCGCCAGCAGCTTGGAGAGCGGGGGCTCCTACGAGCAGTACTTC
>TRBD1|TRBJ1-2|TRBV9|.
CASSYRGSDYGYTF
TGTGCCAGCAGCTACAGGGGATCCGACTATGGCTACACCTTC
>TRBD1|TRBJ2-7|TRBV7-7|.
CASSLNLGGDRGAYEQYF
TGTGCTAGCAGCTTAAATTTGGGGGGGGACAGGGGAGCCTACGAGCAGTACTTC
>.|TRBJ1-1|TRBV7-3|.
CASSLTSDGGTEAFF
TGTGCCAGCAGCTTAACGTCGGACGGGGGCACTGAAGCTTTCTTT
>TRBD1|TRBJ1-3|TRBV9|.
CASSFWTGAGNTIYF
TGTGCCAGCAGCTTTTGGACAGGGGCTGGAAACACCATATATTTT
>.|TRBJ1-5|TRBV7-2|.
CASSLGMGGSGNQPQHF
TGTGCCAGCAGCTTAGGCATGGGAGGATCGGGCAATCAGCCCCAGCATTTT
>TRBD2|TRBJ2-1|TRBV5-1|few
CASSLLPSGGANEQFF
TGCGCCAGCAGCCTGCTCCCTAGCGGGGGGGCGAATGAGCAGTTCTTC
>TRBD2|TRBJ2-5|TRBV11-2|.
CASSSLAGGQGETQYF
TGTGCCAGCAGCTCATTAGCGGGGGGCCAAGGGGAGACCCAGTACTTC
>TRBD1|TRBJ1-1|TRBV7-6|once
CASSPSTGLNTEAFF
TGTGCCAGCAGCCCGTCGACAGGGTTGAACACTGAAGCTTTCTTT
>TRBD1|TRBJ1-2|TRBV6-5|.
CASSRTGGDLGYTF
TGTGCCAGCTCTAGGACAGGCGGGGATCTTGGCTACACCTTC
>TRBD2|TRBJ2-1|TRBV6-4|.
CASSVAGSSYNEQFF
TGTGCCAGCAGTGTAGCGGGGAGCTCCTACAATGAGCAGTTCTTC
>.|TRBJ2-7|TRBV29-1|.
CSVEEGHEQYF
TGCAGCGTTGAGGAGGGTCACGAGCAGTACTTC
>.|TRBJ1-6|TRBV25-1|.
CASSDPGQKNSPLHF
TGTGCCAGCAGTGACCCCGGACAGAAAAATTCACCCCTCCACTTT
>.|TRBJ1-5|TRBV2|.
CASRSPAGHQPQHF
TGTGCCAGCAGGTCCCCGGCGGGGCATCAGCCCCAGCATTTT
>.|TRBJ1-2|TRBV6-1|few
CASSESLVQGYVGYTF
TGTGCCAGCAGTGAAAGTCTTGTGCAGGGGTATGTTGGCTACACCTTC
>TRBD1|TRBJ2-3|TRBV7-9|.
CASSSPLGQGVSPNTQYF
TGTGCCAGCAGCTCCCCCTTAGGGCAGGGGGTTTCTCCAAATACGCAGTATTTT
>.|TRBJ1-2|TRBV28|.
CASSPLLGSTFNRAGYGYTF
TGTGCCAGCAGTCCCCTTCTTGGGTCTACTTTCAACAGGGCCGGCTATGGCTACACCTTC
>TRBD1|TRBJ2-3|TRBV29-1|.
CSVEHEGAPYF
TGCAGCGTTGAGCATGAGGGGGCTCCGTATTTT
>TRBD1|TRBJ1-2|TRBV5-4|few
CASSLGRQGADGYTF
TGTGCCAGCAGCTTGGGAAGACAGGGCGCCGACGGCTACACCTTC
>.|TRBJ1-2|TRBV12-3/TRBV12-4|.
CASSSSGDYGYTF
TGTGCCAGCAGTTCCTCAGGGGACTATGGCTACACCTTC
>.|TRBJ1-5|TRBV5-6|few
CASSPFVGGNQPQHF
TGTGCCAGCAGCCCCTTTGTGGGAGGGAATCAGCCCCAGCATTTT
>.|TRBJ1-5|TRBV7-9|.
CASGEGGSQPQHF
TGTGCCAGCGGTGAAGGGGGATCTCAGCCCCAGCATTTT
>TRBD1|TRBJ1-4|TRBV28|.
CASSLWPGQQTEKLFF
TGTGCCAGCAGTTTATGGCCGGGACAGCAAACCGAAAAACTGTTTTTT
>TRBD1|TRBJ2-3|TRBV11-3|.
CASSKGQGSTDTQYF
TGTGCCAGCAGCAAAGGACAGGGGAGCACAGATACGCAGTATTTT
>TRBD1|TRBJ1-6|TRBV30|.
CAWTGPGQGNSPLHF
TGTGCCTGGACGGGACCGGGACAGGGAAATTCACCCCTCCACTTT
>.|TRBJ1-2|TRBV12-3/TRBV12-4|.
CASGSSAGYTF
TGTGCCAGCGGCTCGAGCGCCGGCTACACCTTC
>TRBD2|TRBJ2-7|TRBV5-4|.
CASSPSRTSGGREQYF
TGTGCCAGCAGCCCCTCTCGGACTAGCGGGGGTAGGGAGCAGTACTTC
>TRBD1|TRBJ1-1|TRBV6-5|.
CASSSQGANTEAFF
TGTGCCAGCAGTTCTCAGGGGGCGAACACTGAAGCTTTCTTT
>TRBD1|TRBJ2-6|TRBV3-1/TRBV3-2|.
CASSQEWGQGANVLTF
TGTGCCAGCAGCCAAGAATGGGGACAGGGGGCCAACGTCCTGACTTTC
>TRBD2|TRBJ2-3|TRBV5-8|.
CASSRGLAGGQLTNTQYF
TGTGCCAGCAGCCGGGGACTAGCGGGGGGGCAACTCACGAATACGCAGTATTTT
>.|TRBJ1-2|TRBV9|.
CASSPRLGPNYGYTF
TGTGCCAGCAGCCCTCGCCTAGGCCCTAACTATGGCTACACCTTC
>.|TRBJ1-2|TRBV5-1|.
CASSLDTGSNGYTF
TGCGCCAGCAGCTTGGATACAGGGTCAAATGGCTACACCTTC
>.|TRBJ1-1|TRBV29-1|.
CSVGAGPSAAFF
TGCAGCGTTGGAGCGGGCCCGAGCGCAGCTTTCTTT